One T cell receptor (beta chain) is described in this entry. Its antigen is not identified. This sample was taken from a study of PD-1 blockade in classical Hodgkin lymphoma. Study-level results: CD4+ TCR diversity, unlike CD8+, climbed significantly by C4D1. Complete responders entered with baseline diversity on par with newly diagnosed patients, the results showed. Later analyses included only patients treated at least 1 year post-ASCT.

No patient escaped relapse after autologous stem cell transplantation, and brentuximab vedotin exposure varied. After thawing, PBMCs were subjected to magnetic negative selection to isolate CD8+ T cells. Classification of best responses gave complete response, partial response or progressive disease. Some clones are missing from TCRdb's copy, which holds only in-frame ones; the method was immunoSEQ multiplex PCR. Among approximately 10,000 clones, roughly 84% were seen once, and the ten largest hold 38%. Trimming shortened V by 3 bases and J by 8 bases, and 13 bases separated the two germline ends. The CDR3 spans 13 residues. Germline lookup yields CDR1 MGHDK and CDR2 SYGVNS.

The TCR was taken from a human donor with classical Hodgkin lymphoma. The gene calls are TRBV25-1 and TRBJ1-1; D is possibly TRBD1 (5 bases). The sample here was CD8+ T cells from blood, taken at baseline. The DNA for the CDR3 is TGTGCCAGCAGTGACGGCAGGGCCGACGAAGCTTTCTTT. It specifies CASSDGRADEAFF.